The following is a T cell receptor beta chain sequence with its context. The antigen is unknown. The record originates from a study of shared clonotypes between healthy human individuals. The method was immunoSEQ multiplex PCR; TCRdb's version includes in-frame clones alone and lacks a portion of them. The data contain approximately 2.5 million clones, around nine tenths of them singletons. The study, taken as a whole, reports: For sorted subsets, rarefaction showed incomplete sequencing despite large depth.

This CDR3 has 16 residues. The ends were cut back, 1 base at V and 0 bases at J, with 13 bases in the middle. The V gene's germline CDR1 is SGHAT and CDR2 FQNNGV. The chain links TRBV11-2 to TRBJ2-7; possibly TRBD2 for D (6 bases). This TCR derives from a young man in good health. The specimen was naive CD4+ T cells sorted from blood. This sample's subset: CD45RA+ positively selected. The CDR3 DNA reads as TGTGCCAGCAGCTTAGTTCTAGCGAGCTTCTCCTACGAGCAGTACTTC. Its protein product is CASSLVLASFSYEQYF.